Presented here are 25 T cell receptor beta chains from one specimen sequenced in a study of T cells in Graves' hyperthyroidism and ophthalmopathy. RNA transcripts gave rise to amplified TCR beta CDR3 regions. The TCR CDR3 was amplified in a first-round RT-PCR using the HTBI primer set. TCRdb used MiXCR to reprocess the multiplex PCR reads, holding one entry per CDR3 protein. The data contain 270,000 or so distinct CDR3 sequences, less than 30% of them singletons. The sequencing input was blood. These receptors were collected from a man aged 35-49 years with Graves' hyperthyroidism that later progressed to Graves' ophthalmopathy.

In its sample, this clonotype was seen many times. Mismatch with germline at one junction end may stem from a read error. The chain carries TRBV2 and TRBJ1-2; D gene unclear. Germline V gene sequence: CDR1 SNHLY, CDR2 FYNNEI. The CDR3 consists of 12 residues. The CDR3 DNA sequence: TGTGCCAGCAGTGAATCTGGGGTTCTCATGCCCTTC. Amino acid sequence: CASSESGVLMPF. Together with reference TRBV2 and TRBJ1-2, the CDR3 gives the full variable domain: EPEVTQTPSHQVTQMGQEVILRCVPISNHLYFYWYRQILGQKVEFLVSFYNNEISEKSEIFDDQFSVERPDGSNFTLKIRSTKLEDSAMYFCASSESGVLMPFGSGTRLTVV.

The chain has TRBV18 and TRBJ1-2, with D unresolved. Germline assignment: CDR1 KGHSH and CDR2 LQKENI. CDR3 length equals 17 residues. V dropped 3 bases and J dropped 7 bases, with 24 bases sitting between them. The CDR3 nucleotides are TGTGCCAGCTCACCGAAAGGAACAGTTCGCCTTGAGGGTGGCTACACCTTC. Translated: CASSPKGTVRLEGGYTF.

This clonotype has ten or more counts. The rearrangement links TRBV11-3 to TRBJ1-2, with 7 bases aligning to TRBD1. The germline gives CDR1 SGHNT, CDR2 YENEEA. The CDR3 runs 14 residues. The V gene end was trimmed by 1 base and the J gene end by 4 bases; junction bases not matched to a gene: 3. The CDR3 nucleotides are TGTGCCAGCAGCTTAGGAGACAGGGTCTATGGCTACACCTTC. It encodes CASSLGDRVYGYTF.

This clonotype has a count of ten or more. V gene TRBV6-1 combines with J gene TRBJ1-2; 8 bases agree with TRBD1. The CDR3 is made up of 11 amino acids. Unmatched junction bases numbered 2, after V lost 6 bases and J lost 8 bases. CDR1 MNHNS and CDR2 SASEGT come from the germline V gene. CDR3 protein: CASSPGGGYTF. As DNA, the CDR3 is TGTGCCAGCAGCCCAGGGGGCGGCTACACCTTC.

The CDR3 DNA is TGCAGTGCCGGGGGGAACTACGAGCAGTACTTC. Protein: CSAGGNYEQYF. The chain has TRBV20-1 and TRBJ2-7; 7 bases match TRBD2. Germline V gene lookup returns CDR1 DFQATT and CDR2 SNEGSKA (reference sequence). J gave up 3 bases and V 6 bases, and 2 bases lay outside the gene matches. This CDR3 has 11 residues.

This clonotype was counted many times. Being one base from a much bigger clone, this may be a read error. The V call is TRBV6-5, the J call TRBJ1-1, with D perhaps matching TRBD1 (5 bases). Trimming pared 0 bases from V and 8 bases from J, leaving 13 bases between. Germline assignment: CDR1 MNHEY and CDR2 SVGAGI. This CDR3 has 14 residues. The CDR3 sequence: CASSYSAGRGEAFF. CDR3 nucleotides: TGTGCCAGCAGTTACTCGGCAGGGCGCGGGGAAGCTTTCTTT.

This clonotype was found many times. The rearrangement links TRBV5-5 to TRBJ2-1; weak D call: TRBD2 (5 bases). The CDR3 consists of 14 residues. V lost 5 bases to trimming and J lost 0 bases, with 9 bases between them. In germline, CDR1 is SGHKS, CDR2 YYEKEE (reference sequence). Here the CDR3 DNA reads TGTGCCAGCAGGAGAGGGAGCTCCTACAATGAGCAGTTCTTC. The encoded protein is CASRRGSSYNEQFF.

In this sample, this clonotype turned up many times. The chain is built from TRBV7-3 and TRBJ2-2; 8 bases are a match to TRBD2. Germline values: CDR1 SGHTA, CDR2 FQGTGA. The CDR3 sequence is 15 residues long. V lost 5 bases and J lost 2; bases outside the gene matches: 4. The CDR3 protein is CASSLGLVNTGELFF. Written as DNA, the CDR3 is TGTGCCAGCAGCCTGGGACTAGTAAACACCGGGGAGCTGTTTTTT.

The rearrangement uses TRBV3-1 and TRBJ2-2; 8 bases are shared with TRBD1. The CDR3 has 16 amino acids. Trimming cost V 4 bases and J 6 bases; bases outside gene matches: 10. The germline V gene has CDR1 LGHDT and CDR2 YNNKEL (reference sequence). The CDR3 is CASSPFPGQAAGELFF. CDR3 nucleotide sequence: TGTGCCAGCAGCCCGTTCCCGGGACAGGCCGCCGGGGAGCTGTTTTTT.

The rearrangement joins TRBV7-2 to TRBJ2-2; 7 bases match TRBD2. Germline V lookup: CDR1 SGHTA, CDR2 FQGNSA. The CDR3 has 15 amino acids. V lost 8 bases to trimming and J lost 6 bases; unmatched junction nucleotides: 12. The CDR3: CASGYAGVSAGELFF. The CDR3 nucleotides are TGTGCCAGCGGATACGCGGGAGTAAGCGCCGGGGAGCTGTTTTTT.

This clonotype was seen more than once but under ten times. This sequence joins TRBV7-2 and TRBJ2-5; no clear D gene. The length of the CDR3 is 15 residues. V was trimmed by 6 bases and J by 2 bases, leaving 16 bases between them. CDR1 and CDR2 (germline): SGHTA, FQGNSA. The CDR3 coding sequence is TGTGCCAGCAGTTTCCGTGGGTCTTCTCAAGAGACCCAGTACTTC. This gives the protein CASSFRGSSQETQYF.

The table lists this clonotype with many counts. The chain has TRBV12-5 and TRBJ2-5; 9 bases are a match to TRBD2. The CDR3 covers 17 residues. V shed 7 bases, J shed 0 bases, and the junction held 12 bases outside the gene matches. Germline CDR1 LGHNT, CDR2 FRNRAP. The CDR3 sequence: CASATRWTSEYQETQYF. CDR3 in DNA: TGTGCTAGTGCCACCCGCTGGACTAGCGAGTACCAAGAGACCCAGTACTTC.

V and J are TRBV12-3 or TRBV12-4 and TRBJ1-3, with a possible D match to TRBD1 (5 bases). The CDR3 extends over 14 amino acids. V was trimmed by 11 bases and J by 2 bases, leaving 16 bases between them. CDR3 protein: CAASGTAPGNTIYF. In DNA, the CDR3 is TGTGCCGCATCCGGGACTGCTCCTGGAAACACCATATATTTT.

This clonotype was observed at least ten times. CDR3: CATSRELTGNTEAFF. In DNA, the CDR3 is TGTGCCACCAGCAGAGAGCTCACAGGGAACACTGAAGCTTTCTTT. The V gene is TRBV15, the J gene TRBJ1-1; weak D call: TRBD1 (5 bases). The CDR3 is made up of 15 amino acids. CDR1 and CDR2 (germline): LNHNV, YYDKDF (reference sequence). The V end was cut by 0 bases, the J end by 1 base, with 9 bases between.

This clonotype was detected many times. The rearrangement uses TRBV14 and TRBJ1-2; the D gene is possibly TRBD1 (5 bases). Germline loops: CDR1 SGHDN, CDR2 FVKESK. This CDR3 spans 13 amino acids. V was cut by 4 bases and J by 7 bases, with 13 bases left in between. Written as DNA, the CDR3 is TGTGCCAGCAGCCCTTCCCCAGGGACTGGCTACACCTTC. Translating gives CASSPSPGTGYTF.

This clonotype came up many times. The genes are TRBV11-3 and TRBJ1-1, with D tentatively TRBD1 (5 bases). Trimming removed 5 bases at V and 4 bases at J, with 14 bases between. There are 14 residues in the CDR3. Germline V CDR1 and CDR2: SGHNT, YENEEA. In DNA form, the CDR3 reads TGTGCCAGCAGCATCGCCGGGACGAGCACTGAAGCTTTCTTT. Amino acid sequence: CASSIAGTSTEAFF.

The CDR3: CASSTGMTTEAFF. The CDR3 coding sequence is TGTGCCAGCAGTACGGGCATGACCACTGAAGCTTTCTTT. This rearrangement joins TRBV6-1 to TRBJ1-1; D is unclear. The CDR3 is made up of 13 amino acids. V lost 5 bases to trimming and J lost 4 bases, with 11 bases between them. Germline V gene lookup returns CDR1 MNHNS and CDR2 SASEGT.

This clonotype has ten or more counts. The CDR3: CASSIYTYSNQPQHF. In DNA form, the CDR3 reads TGTGCCAGTAGTATTTATACCTATAGCAATCAGCCCCAGCATTTT. The chain carries TRBV19 and TRBJ1-5; no reliable D call. The length of the CDR3 is 15 residues. The V and J ends lost 3 bases and 0 bases respectively, with 9 bases between them. The V gene's germline CDR1 is LNHDA and CDR2 SQIVND (reference sequence).

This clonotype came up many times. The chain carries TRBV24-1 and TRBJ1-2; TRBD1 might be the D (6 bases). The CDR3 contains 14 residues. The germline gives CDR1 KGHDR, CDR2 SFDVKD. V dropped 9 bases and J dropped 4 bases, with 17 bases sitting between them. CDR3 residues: CATSHGTMGYGYTF. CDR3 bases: TGTGCCACCTCTCACGGGACAATGGGCTATGGCTACACCTTC.

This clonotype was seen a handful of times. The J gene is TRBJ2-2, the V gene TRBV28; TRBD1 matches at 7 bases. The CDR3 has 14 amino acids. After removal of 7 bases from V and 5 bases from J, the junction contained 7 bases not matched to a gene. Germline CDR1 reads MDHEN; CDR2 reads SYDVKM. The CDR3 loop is CASNNRGSTGELFF. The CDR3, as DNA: TGTGCCAGCAATAACAGGGGATCTACCGGGGAGCTGTTTTTT.

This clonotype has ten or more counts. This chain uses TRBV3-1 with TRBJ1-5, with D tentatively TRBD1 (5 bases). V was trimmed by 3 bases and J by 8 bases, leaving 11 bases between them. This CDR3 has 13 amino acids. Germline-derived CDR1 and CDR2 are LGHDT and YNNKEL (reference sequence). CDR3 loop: CASSQYRQEPQHF. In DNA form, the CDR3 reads TGTGCCAGCAGCCAGTACAGGCAGGAGCCCCAGCATTTT.

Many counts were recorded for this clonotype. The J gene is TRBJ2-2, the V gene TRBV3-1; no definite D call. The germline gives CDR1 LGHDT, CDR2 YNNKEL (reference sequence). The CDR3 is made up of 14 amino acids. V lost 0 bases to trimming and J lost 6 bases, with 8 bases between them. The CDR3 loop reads CASSQETGAGELFF. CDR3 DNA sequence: TGTGCCAGCAGCCAAGAGACGGGTGCCGGGGAGCTGTTTTTT.

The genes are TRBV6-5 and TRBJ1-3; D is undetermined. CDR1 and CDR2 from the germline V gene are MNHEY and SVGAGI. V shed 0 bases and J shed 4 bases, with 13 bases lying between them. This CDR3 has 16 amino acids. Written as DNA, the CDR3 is TGTGCCAGCAGTTACTCTCACGCTCAAAGAGGAAACACCATATATTTT. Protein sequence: CASSYSHAQRGNTIYF.

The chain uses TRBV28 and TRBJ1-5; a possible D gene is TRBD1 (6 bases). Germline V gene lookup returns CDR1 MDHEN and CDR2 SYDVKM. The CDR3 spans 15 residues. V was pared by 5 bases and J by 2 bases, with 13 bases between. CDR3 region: CASSPRGAGNQPQHF. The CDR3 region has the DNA TGTGCCAGCAGTCCCCGGGGGGCTGGCAATCAGCCCCAGCATTTT.

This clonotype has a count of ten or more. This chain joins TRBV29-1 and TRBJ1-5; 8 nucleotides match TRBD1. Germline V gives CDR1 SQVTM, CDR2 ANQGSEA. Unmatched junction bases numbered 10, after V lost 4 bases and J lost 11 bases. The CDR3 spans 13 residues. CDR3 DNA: TGCAGCGTTGGGGACAGGCCTTTCGAGACCCAGCATTTT. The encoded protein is CSVGDRPFETQHF.